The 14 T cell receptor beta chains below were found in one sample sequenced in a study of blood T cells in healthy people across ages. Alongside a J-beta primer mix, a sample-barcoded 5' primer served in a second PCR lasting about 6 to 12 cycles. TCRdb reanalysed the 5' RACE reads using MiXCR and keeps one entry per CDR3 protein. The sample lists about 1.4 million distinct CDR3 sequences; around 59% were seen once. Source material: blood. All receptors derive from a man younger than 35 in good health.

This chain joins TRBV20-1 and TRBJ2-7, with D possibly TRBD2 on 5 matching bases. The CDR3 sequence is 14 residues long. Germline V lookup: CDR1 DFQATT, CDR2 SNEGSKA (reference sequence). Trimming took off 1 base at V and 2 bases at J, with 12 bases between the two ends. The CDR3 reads CSARGTGRTYEQYF. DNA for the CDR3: TGCAGTGCTAGAGGGACTGGGAGAACCTACGAGCAGTACTTC.

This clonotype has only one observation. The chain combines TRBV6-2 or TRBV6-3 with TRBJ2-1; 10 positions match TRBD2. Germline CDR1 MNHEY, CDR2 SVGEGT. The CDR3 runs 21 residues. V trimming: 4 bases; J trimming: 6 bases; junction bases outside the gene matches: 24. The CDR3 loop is CASSFLGGASGGDLERNEQFF. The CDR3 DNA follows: TGTGCCAGCAGTTTTTTAGGGGGCGCCAGCGGGGGGGATCTTGAACGCAATGAGCAGTTCTTC.

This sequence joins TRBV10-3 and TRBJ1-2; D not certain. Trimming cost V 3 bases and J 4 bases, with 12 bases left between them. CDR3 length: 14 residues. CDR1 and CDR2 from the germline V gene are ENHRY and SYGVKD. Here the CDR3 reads CAISEGSEGYGYTF. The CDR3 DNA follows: TGTGCCATCAGTGAAGGGAGCGAGGGCTATGGCTACACCTTC.

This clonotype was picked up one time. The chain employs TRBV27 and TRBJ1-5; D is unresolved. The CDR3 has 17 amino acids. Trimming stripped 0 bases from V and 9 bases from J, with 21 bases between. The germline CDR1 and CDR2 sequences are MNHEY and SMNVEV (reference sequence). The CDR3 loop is CASSLSSPSTYRLPQHF. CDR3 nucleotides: TGTGCCAGCAGTTTATCGTCGCCTTCGACATATCGTCTGCCCCAGCATTTT.

DNA for the CDR3: TGTGCCAGCAGCCTCCAAAAGGGCTATAGCACAGATACGCAGTATTTT. Translated: CASSLQKGYSTDTQYF. This chain links TRBV6-5 with TRBJ2-3, with unresolved D. The CDR3 extends over 16 amino acids. The germline gives CDR1 MNHEY, CDR2 SVGAGI. V dropped 6 bases and J dropped 0 bases, with 16 bases sitting between them.

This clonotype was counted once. As DNA, the CDR3 is TGTGCCAGCAGGGACGGGTTCTCACCCCTCCACTTT. Translation gives CASRDGFSPLHF. This chain links TRBV6-5 with TRBJ1-6; no definite D call. CDR3 size: 12 residues. The germline CDR1 and CDR2 sequences are MNHEY and SVGAGI. The germline V and J ends were trimmed by 6 bases and 10 bases, with 10 bases remaining between them.

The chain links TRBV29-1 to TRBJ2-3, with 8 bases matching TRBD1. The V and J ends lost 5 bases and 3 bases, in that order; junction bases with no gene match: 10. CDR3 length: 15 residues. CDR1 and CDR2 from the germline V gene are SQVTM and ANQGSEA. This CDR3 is CSVSTVTGGTDTQYF. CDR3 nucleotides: TGCAGCGTTTCTACAGTAACAGGGGGGACAGATACGCAGTATTTT.

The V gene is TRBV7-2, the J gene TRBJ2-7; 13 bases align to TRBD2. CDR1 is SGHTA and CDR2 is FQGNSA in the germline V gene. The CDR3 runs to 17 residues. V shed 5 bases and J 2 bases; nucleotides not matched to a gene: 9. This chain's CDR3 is CASSTRTSGSSPYEQYF. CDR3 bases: TGTGCCAGCAGCACAAGGACTAGCGGGAGTTCCCCCTACGAGCAGTACTTC.

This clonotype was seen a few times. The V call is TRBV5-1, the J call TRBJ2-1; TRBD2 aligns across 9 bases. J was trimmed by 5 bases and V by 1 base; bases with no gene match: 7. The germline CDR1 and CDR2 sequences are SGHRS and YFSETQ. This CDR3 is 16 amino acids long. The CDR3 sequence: CASSLIPSGTNNEQFF. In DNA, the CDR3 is TGCGCCAGCAGCTTGATTCCTAGCGGGACTAACAATGAGCAGTTCTTC. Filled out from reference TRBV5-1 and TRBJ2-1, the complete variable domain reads KAGVTQTPRYLIKTRGQQVTLSCSPISGHRSVSWYQQTPGQGLQFLFEYFSETQRNKGNFPGRFSGRQFSNSRSEMNVSTLELGDSALYLCASSLIPSGTNNEQFFGPGTRLTVL.

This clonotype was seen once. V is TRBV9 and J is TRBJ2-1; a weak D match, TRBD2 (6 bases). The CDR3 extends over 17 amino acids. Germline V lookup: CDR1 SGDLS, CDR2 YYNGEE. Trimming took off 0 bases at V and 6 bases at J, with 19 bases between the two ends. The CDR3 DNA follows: TGTGCCAGCAGCGTAGAGGTAGCGGCAGGTTCGATCAATGAGCAGTTCTTC. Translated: CASSVEVAAGSINEQFF.

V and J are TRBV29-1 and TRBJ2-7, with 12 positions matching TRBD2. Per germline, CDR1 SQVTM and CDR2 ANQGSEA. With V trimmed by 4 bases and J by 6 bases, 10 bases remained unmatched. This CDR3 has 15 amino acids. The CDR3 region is CSVAPRLAGASEQYF. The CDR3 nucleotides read TGCAGCGTTGCCCCTAGACTAGCGGGAGCGAGCGAGCAGTACTTC.

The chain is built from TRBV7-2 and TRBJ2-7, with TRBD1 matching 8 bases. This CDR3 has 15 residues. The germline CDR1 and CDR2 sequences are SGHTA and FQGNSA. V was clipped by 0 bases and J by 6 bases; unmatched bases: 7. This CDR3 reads CASSLAKAGGIEQYF. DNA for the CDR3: TGTGCCAGCAGCTTAGCGAAGGCAGGGGGCATCGAGCAGTACTTC.

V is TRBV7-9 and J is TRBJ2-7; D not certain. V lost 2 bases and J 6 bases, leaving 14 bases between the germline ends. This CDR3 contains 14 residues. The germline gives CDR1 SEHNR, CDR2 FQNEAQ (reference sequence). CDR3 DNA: TGTGCCAGCAGCTTACAGGAAATTCCGGGCGAGCAGTACTTC. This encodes CASSLQEIPGEQYF.

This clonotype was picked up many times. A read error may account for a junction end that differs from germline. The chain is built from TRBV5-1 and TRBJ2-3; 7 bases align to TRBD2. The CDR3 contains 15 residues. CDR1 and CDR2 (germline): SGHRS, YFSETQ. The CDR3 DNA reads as TGTGCCAGCAGCTTAGTCGGGGGGAGCACAGATACGCAGTATTTT. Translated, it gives CASSLVGGSTDTQYF.